The sequence of this TCR beta chain was determined in a study of response to subunit inactivated influenza vaccine. A remark on this clonotype: The antigen is undetermined.

CDR1 is LGHDT, CDR2 YNNKEL, per germline (reference sequence). The CDR3 is made up of 14 amino acids. Between the trimmed V and J ends, which lost 0 bases and 6 bases, there was a span of 12 bases. Study observations and caveats: Authors suggested that a seasonal influenza vaccination recruits few new T cells each time.

TCRdb analysed the RT-PCR reads with MiXCR anew, one entry per CDR3 protein. The sample carries around 500,000 distinct CDR3 sequences, approximately 9.9% recorded once. Sequences were derived from PBMCs from blood, sampled roughly 48 days after vaccination. The TCR originated in a man in his forties or fifties who received an inactivated influenza vaccine. This chain links TRBV3-1 with TRBJ2-7; tentatively, D is TRBD1 or TRBD2 (5 bases each). CDR3 residues: CASSQEQEAGEQYF. The DNA for the CDR3 is TGTGCCAGCAGCCAAGAACAGGAGGCTGGCGAGCAGTACTTC.